These 25 T cell receptor beta chains were all obtained from the same sample, sequenced in a study of blood T cell repertoires in COVID-19. Assay: immunoSEQ multiplex PCR; the TCRdb copy retains only in-frame clones and omits some. The sample has 140,000 or so clones, 87% seen once; the top ten hold over 35%. The specimen sequenced was peripheral blood. These receptors were obtained from a man in his fifties who had recovered from COVID-19.

The V call is TRBV5-5, the J call TRBJ2-1; TRBD2 agrees at 9 bases. V was pared by 4 bases and J by 1 base, with 9 bases of the junction left unmatched. The CDR3 loop spans 17 amino acids. Germline V lookup: CDR1 SGHKS, CDR2 YYEKEE (reference sequence). DNA for the CDR3: TGTGCCAGCAGCCTGAGGTCGCGGGGGGGTTCCTACAATGAGCAGTTCTTC. Its protein is CASSLRSRGGSYNEQFF.

The CDR3 nucleotides are TGTGCCAGCAGCTTAGGGCAGGGTTTCCCCCTAAAGGACGAGCAGTACTTC. It encodes CASSLGQGFPLKDEQYF. This chain links TRBV13 with TRBJ2-7, with a possible D match to TRBD1 (5 bases). In germline, CDR1 is PRHDT, CDR2 FYEKMQ (reference sequence). The length of the CDR3 is 17 residues. Trimming pared 0 bases from V and 5 bases from J, leaving 20 bases between.

The J gene is TRBJ1-2, the V gene TRBV29-1; D might be TRBD1 (6 bases). The V gene's germline CDR1 is SQVTM and CDR2 ANQGSEA. This CDR3 comprises 13 residues. V dropped 6 bases and J dropped 3 bases, with 14 bases sitting between them. CDR3 residues: CSVQRGSYYGYTF. The DNA for the CDR3 is TGCAGCGTCCAGAGGGGGAGTTACTATGGCTACACCTTC.

The gene calls are TRBV5-5 and TRBJ1-4; possible D gene TRBD1, 6 bases. The CDR3 totals 16 residues. From germline, CDR1 is SGHKS and CDR2 YYEKEE (reference sequence). V shed 4 bases and J shed 10 bases, with 23 bases lying between them. The DNA for the CDR3 is TGTGCCAGCAGCGTGACGGCGGGGGCAGCTTTCGCAAAACTGTTTTTT. It encodes CASSVTAGAAFAKLFF.

V usage is TRBV12-3 or TRBV12-4 and J usage is TRBJ1-1; no clear D. Trimming cost V 6 bases and J 1 base, with 9 bases left between them. The CDR3 consists of 13 residues. This chain's CDR3 is CASSPHQNTEAFF. The CDR3 nucleotides are TGTGCCAGCAGCCCACACCAGAACACTGAAGCTTTCTTT.

The V call is TRBV5-5, the J call TRBJ2-1; 12 bases match TRBD1. CDR3 length: 15 amino acids. Unmatched junction bases numbered 5, after V lost 3 bases and J lost 7 bases. The V gene's germline CDR1 is SGHKS and CDR2 YYEKEE (reference sequence). The CDR3 is CASSSGTGGSNEQFF. CDR3 DNA: TGTGCCAGCAGCTCCGGGACAGGGGGCTCGAATGAGCAGTTCTTC. Full variable domain (outside the CDR3, taken from reference TRBV5-5 and TRBJ2-1): DAGVTQSPTHLIKTRGQQVTLRCSPISGHKSVSWYQQVLGQGPQFIFQYYEKEERGRGNFPDRFSARQFPNYSSELNVNALLLGDSALYLCASSSGTGGSNEQFFGPGTRLTVL.

The CDR3 loop is CASSPQGYNSPLHF. The CDR3 DNA is TGTGCCAGCAGCCCTCAGGGATATAATTCACCCCTCCACTTT. The chain carries TRBV3-1 (or the pseudogene TRBV3-2) and TRBJ1-6, with a tentative D call TRBD1 (5 bases). CDR3 size: 14 residues. Germline assignment: CDR1 LGHDT and CDR2 YNNKEL (reference sequence). V lost 4 bases, J lost 4 bases, and 8 bases lay in between.

The V and J genes are TRBV9 and TRBJ2-3, with D possibly matching TRBD1 (6 bases). The V gene's germline CDR1 is SGDLS and CDR2 YYNGEE. CDR3 size: 15 residues. Trimming shortened V by 0 bases and J by 3 bases, and 11 bases separated the two germline ends. CDR3 protein: CASSVDREGTDTQYF. The CDR3 DNA reads as TGTGCCAGCAGCGTAGACAGGGAAGGGACAGATACGCAGTATTTT.

DNA of the CDR3: TGTGCCAGAAGCCACTACATTTCATACGGCTCCTACAATGAGCAGTTCTTC. It translates to CARSHYISYGSYNEQFF. The chain has TRBV5-3 and TRBJ2-1; D remains unclear. TRBV5-3 is identified as an open reading frame with a role that is uncertain. V was shortened by 4 bases and J by 0 bases, with 17 bases between the two germline ends. CDR3 length: 17 amino acids.

This chain links TRBV5-1 with TRBJ2-7; possible D gene TRBD2, 6 bases. V lost 4 bases and J lost 7, with 21 bases in between. CDR1 is SGHRS and CDR2 is YFSETQ in the germline V gene. The CDR3 runs 15 residues. CDR3 in DNA: TGCGCCAGCAGCGCGGAGGGACGGACCAGAAGTGAGCAGTACTTC. Residues: CASSAEGRTRSEQYF.

The rearrangement joins TRBV11-2 to TRBJ1-3; D may be TRBD1 (6 bases). Germline V CDR1 and CDR2: SGHAT, FQNNGV. The V and J ends lost 1 base and 1 base respectively, with 14 bases between them. The CDR3 is 17 residues long. CDR3 in DNA: TGTGCCAGCAGCTTAGGCTCGGGGGGCGCTTCTGGAAACACCATATATTTT. This translates into CASSLGSGGASGNTIYF.

The chain employs TRBV12-5 and TRBJ2-1; 13 nucleotides match TRBD2. With V trimmed by 1 base and J by 1 base, 4 bases remained unmatched. The germline CDR1 and CDR2 sequences are LGHNT and FRNRAP. The length of the CDR3 is 18 residues. In DNA, the CDR3 is TGTGCTAGTGGTTTGGGACTAGCGGGGGGTACTTCCTACAATGAGCAGTTCTTC. Protein sequence: CASGLGLAGGTSYNEQFF.

This sequence joins TRBV3-1 (or the pseudogene TRBV3-2) and TRBJ1-1, with D possibly matching TRBD1 (6 bases). This CDR3 has 14 amino acids. Trimming cost V 1 base and J 5 bases, with 11 bases left between them. The germline V gene has CDR1 LGHDT and CDR2 YNNKEL (reference sequence). The CDR3 protein is CASSQVAGATEAFF. The CDR3 DNA sequence: TGTGCCAGCAGCCAAGTAGCAGGGGCGACTGAAGCTTTCTTT.

This clone was seen a handful of times. The rearrangement links TRBV4-3 to TRBJ1-1, with D maybe TRBD1 (5 bases). The germline V gene has CDR1 LGHNA and CDR2 YSLEER. V lost 0 bases and J lost 1, with 15 bases in between. This CDR3 is built from 17 residues. CDR3 nucleotides: TGCGCCAGCAGCCAAGAGCATTCTCCAGGGAAGAACACTGAAGCTTTCTTT. Encoded protein: CASSQEHSPGKNTEAFF.

The CDR3 spells CASSEEGDSNQPQHF. In DNA, the CDR3 is TGCGCCAGCAGTGAAGAGGGCGATAGCAATCAGCCCCAGCATTTT. J is TRBJ1-5 and V is TRBV10-2; D unclear. Germline CDR1 and CDR2: WSHSY and SAAADI. The CDR3 extends over 15 amino acids. V was trimmed by 3 bases and J by 0 bases, leaving 9 bases between them.

There are a few counts of this clone. This chain links TRBV7-2 with TRBJ1-2, with 9 bases identical to TRBD1. The length of the CDR3 is 14 residues. V lost 5 bases, J lost 1 base, and 2 bases stayed unmatched. Germline V CDR1 and CDR2: SGHTA, FQGNSA. In nucleotides, the CDR3 is TGTGCCAGCAGCCGGGACAGGGATAACTATGGCTACACCTTC. It translates to CASSRDRDNYGYTF.

The V call is TRBV9, the J call TRBJ2-1, with D unresolved. Germline CDR1 SGDLS, CDR2 YYNGEE. V was clipped by 2 bases and J by 2 bases, with 14 bases between them. The CDR3 consists of 16 residues. This CDR3 reads CASSVAVLSTYNEQFF. In DNA, the CDR3 is TGTGCCAGCAGCGTGGCGGTTCTTAGCACCTACAATGAGCAGTTCTTC.

The chain is built from TRBV15 and TRBJ2-2, with D hard to call. The CDR3 is 15 residues long. Germline V lookup: CDR1 LNHNV, CDR2 YYDKDF (reference sequence). V was clipped by 1 base and J by 3 bases, with 9 bases between them. CDR3 sequence (DNA): TGTGCCACCAGCAGAGCACTGCTTGACACCGGGGAGCTGTTTTTT. It specifies CATSRALLDTGELFF.

The chain carries TRBV5-4 and TRBJ1-4; D perhaps matches TRBD1 (5 bases). The V end lost 0 bases, the J end lost 8 bases, and 14 bases lay between the germline ends. This CDR3 is 15 amino acids long. Germline loops: CDR1 SGHNT, CDR2 YYREEE (reference sequence). The CDR3 region has the DNA TGTGCCAGCAGCTTGGCGGGGGACCGGAGGGAAAAACTGTTTTTT. This gives the protein CASSLAGDRREKLFF.

The J gene is TRBJ2-7, the V gene TRBV11-2, with 7 bases fitting TRBD1. Germline V CDR1 and CDR2: SGHAT, FQNNGV. Trimming cost V 6 bases and J 1 base; bases outside gene matches: 12. The CDR3 runs 16 residues. The CDR3 spells CASSETKRTGSYEQYF. The CDR3 coding sequence is TGTGCCAGCAGTGAAACCAAACGGACAGGTTCCTACGAGCAGTACTTC.

V gene TRBV12-3 or TRBV12-4 combines with J gene TRBJ1-2, with 7 bases aligning to TRBD1. The V segment lost 1 base and the J segment 8 bases; nucleotides outside the gene matches: 4. The CDR3 runs 13 residues. The CDR3 loop is CASSLGQGVGYTF. DNA of the CDR3: TGTGCCAGCAGTTTAGGTCAGGGGGTGGGCTACACCTTC.

The V call is TRBV30, the J call TRBJ2-3, with D unresolved. The V gene's germline CDR1 is GTSNPN and CDR2 SVGIG (reference sequence). Trimming left V 2 bases short and J 3 bases short, with 9 bases between. The CDR3 totals 13 residues. The CDR3 coding sequence is TGTGCCTGGAGTACCCGACTGACAGATACGCAGTATTTT. This sequence encodes CAWSTRLTDTQYF.

This clone turned up a few times. The gene calls are TRBV3-1 (or the pseudogene TRBV3-2) and TRBJ1-4; 7 bases align to TRBD1. This CDR3 comprises 15 residues. CDR1 LGHDT and CDR2 YNNKEL come from the germline V gene (reference sequence). The trim removed 4 bases at V and 9 bases at J, leaving 11 bases unmatched. For the CDR3, the DNA is TGTGCCAGCAGCCCAAGGAGCCGGGACAGACAAAAACTGTTTTTT. As protein: CASSPRSRDRQKLFF.

This clone has more than one count but fewer than ten. The chain uses TRBV9 and TRBJ2-1; maybe TRBD2 (5 bases). Germline loops: CDR1 SGDLS, CDR2 YYNGEE. V dropped 0 bases and J dropped 3 bases, with 10 bases sitting between them. The CDR3 has 15 amino acids. Here the CDR3 reads CASSVAGVDYNEQFF. The CDR3 nucleotides read TGTGCCAGCAGCGTAGCCGGGGTTGACTACAATGAGCAGTTCTTC.

This chain connects TRBV15 to TRBJ2-1; 11 bases align to TRBD2. In germline, CDR1 is LNHNV, CDR2 YYDKDF (reference sequence). V trimming: 4 bases; J trimming: 5 bases; junction bases outside the gene matches: 7. This CDR3 comprises 16 residues. The CDR3 DNA sequence: TGTGCCACCAGCACAAGCACTAGCGGGGGACACAATGAGCAGTTCTTC. Translation: CATSTSTSGGHNEQFF.